The 26 T cell receptor beta chains below were found in one sample sequenced in a study of blood T cells in healthy people across ages. Sample-barcoded 5' priming and a J-beta primer mix drove a second PCR of about 7 to 11 cycles. MiXCR, run by TCRdb on the 5' RACE reads, gives a single entry per CDR3 protein. The sample has approximately 400,000 distinct CDR3 sequences, about 49% seen once. The sequenced sample consisted of blood. The origin of the receptors is a man aged 55-75 years in good health.

This sequence joins TRBV7-2 and TRBJ2-3, with a possible D match to TRBD2 (5 bases). Trimming stripped 3 bases from V and 8 bases from J, with 12 bases between. The CDR3 totals 13 residues. Germline CDR1 is SGHTA and CDR2 is FQGNSA. Here the CDR3 reads CASSLREYGTQYF. As DNA, the CDR3 is TGTGCCAGCAGCTTGAGGGAGTACGGTACGCAGTATTTT.

This clonotype was seen ten or more times. V gene TRBV6-1 combines with J gene TRBJ2-7; 7 positions match TRBD1. The CDR3 sequence is 13 residues long. Germline-derived CDR1 and CDR2 are MNHNS and SASEGT. The J segment lost 2 bases and the V segment lost 8 bases, leaving 6 bases of the junction unmatched. Here the CDR3 DNA reads TGTGCCAGCCGACAGGGCGGACCCTACGAGCAGTACTTC. Protein: CASRQGGPYEQYF.

This chain uses TRBV4-2 with TRBJ2-2; D call uncertain. The length of the CDR3 is 15 residues. In germline, CDR1 is LGHNA, CDR2 YNFKEQ. Trimming pared 1 base from V and 7 bases from J, leaving 13 bases between. For the CDR3, the DNA is TGTGCCAGCAGCCAAGTCCTTTCAGGCGGCGGGGAGCTGTTTTTT. Protein product: CASSQVLSGGGELFF.

This clonotype was recorded a few times. This chain's CDR3 is CASSSGLAPYEQYF. The CDR3 DNA reads TGTGCCAGCAGCTCGGGACTAGCACCCTACGAGCAGTACTTC. The chain has TRBV7-6 and TRBJ2-7; 9 positions agree with TRBD2. The germline gives CDR1 SGHVS, CDR2 FNYEAQ. The V gene end was trimmed by 4 bases and the J gene end by 2 bases; junction bases not matched to a gene: 3. The CDR3 is 14 amino acids.

V is TRBV29-1 and J is TRBJ1-1; a weak D match, TRBD1 (6 bases). The germline CDR1 and CDR2 sequences are SQVTM and ANQGSEA. This CDR3 spans 13 amino acids. With 7 bases removed from V and 4 bases from J, the gap between germline ends came to 16 bases. The CDR3 loop reads CSALVAQGTEAFF. In DNA form, the CDR3 reads TGCAGCGCACTTGTTGCACAGGGCACTGAAGCTTTCTTT.

As to this clonotype: The junction shows a germline mismatch at one end, possibly a read error. This sequence joins TRBV4-3 and TRBJ1-2; the D gene is possibly TRBD1 (5 bases). Germline loops: CDR1 LGHNA, CDR2 YSLEER. This CDR3 region has 14 residues. This CDR3 reads CAGSQGRALYGYTF. In DNA, the CDR3 is TGCGCCGGCAGCCAAGGCAGGGCGCTCTATGGCTACACCTTC.

This clonotype was counted a few times. The chain couples TRBV3-1 to TRBJ1-2; D possibly corresponds to TRBD1 (6 bases). CDR1 is LGHDT, CDR2 YNNKEL, per germline (reference sequence). The CDR3 contains 16 residues. Deletions cut 5 bases from V and 8 bases from J, with 24 bases between. CDR3 sequence reads: CASSDGDRGRGGGYTF. CDR3 nucleotide sequence: TGTGCCAGCAGCGACGGCGATCGGGGCAGGGGAGGAGGCTACACCTTC.

This clonotype appeared a single time. The chain joins TRBV6-5 to TRBJ2-3, with D possibly being TRBD2 (7 bases). CDR3 length: 15 amino acids. Germline V gives CDR1 MNHEY, CDR2 SVGAGI. V lost 2 bases, J lost 6 bases, and 15 bases lay in between. The DNA of the CDR3 is TGTGCCAGCAGTTACGTGGCGGGGGCCGGGGATACGCAGTATTTT. Translated, it gives CASSYVAGAGDTQYF.

Only a few counts were recorded for this clonotype. V and J are TRBV7-8 and TRBJ2-3, with 7 bases aligning to TRBD2. J was trimmed by 0 bases and V by 4 bases; bases with no gene match: 4. This CDR3 spans 15 amino acids. CDR1 is SGHVS, CDR2 FQNEAQ, per germline. The CDR3 sequence: CASSSRSGSTDTQYF. The CDR3 DNA is TGTGCCAGCAGCTCCCGTAGCGGGAGCACAGATACGCAGTATTTT.

The table lists this clonotype with a few counts. The junction and the germline gene differ at one end; a read error may be behind it. The chain recombines TRBV7-2 with TRBJ2-5, with a possible D match to TRBD2 (6 bases). This CDR3 has 14 residues. CDR1 is SGHTA, CDR2 FQGNSA, per germline. The CDR3 DNA reads TGTGCCAGCAGCTTCGGGGGAGACCAAGTGACCCAGTACTTC. Translated, it gives CASSFGGDQVTQYF.

The chain employs TRBV27 and TRBJ2-7; possible D gene TRBD2, 5 bases. The CDR3 sequence is 13 residues long. V gave up 5 bases and J gave up 2 bases, with 10 bases separating them. Germline-derived CDR1 and CDR2 are MNHEY and SMNVEV (reference sequence). CDR3 protein: CASSTTNTYEQYF. The CDR3 DNA reads as TGTGCCAGCAGTACGACTAATACCTACGAGCAGTACTTC.

The J gene is TRBJ2-1, the V gene TRBV5-1; the match to TRBD2 covers 11 bases. The CDR3 sequence is 15 residues long. CDR1 is SGHRS, CDR2 YFSETQ, per germline. The trim removed 4 bases at V and 7 bases at J, leaving 7 bases unmatched. The CDR3 region is CASSPLAGARNEQFF. CDR3 sequence (DNA): TGCGCCAGCAGCCCACTAGCGGGGGCGCGGAATGAGCAGTTCTTC.

The chain joins TRBV7-9 to TRBJ2-4; TRBD2 matches 8 bases. The end of the DNA aligns better with TRBJ2-7, so the J call may be wrong. The CDR3 is 13 residues long. Germline CDR1 SEHNR, CDR2 FQNEAQ (reference sequence). The CDR3 is CASNFGTSYEQYF. In DNA, the CDR3 is TGTGCCAGCAACTTCGGGACTAGTTACGAGCAGTACTTC.

A few counts support this clonotype. The chain uses TRBV11-2 and TRBJ2-7; a possible D gene is TRBD1 (5 bases). Per germline, CDR1 SGHAT and CDR2 FQNNGV. The CDR3 spans 14 residues. The ends were cut back, 3 bases at V and 4 bases at J, with 13 bases in the middle. The chain's CDR3 is CASSLYRGAYEQYF. The CDR3 nucleotides read TGTGCCAGCAGCTTGTATAGGGGCGCATACGAGCAGTACTTC.

V usage is TRBV4-3 and J usage is TRBJ2-1, with TRBD2 matching 15 bases. The CDR3 is 19 amino acids. The J segment lost 5 bases and the V segment lost 3 bases, leaving 11 bases of the junction unmatched. Germline CDR1 LGHNA, CDR2 YSLEER. This CDR3 is CASSHHGLAGGSRDNEQFF. DNA for the CDR3: TGCGCCAGCAGCCATCACGGACTAGCGGGAGGGTCTCGTGACAATGAGCAGTTCTTC.

This clonotype showed up many times. The genes are TRBV4-2 and TRBJ1-5, with a tentative D call TRBD1 (5 bases). The CDR3 is 15 residues long. Trimming shortened V by 0 bases and J by 5 bases, and 11 bases separated the two germline ends. Germline V gives CDR1 LGHNA, CDR2 YNFKEQ. CDR3 in DNA: TGTGCCAGCAGCCAAGATATCGGCAGGGATCAGCCCCAGCATTTT. It codes for CASSQDIGRDQPQHF.

The chain uses TRBV3-1 and TRBJ2-6, with 12 bases aligning to TRBD1. Germline V gene sequence: CDR1 LGHDT, CDR2 YNNKEL (reference sequence). The CDR3 runs to 20 residues. V lost 0 bases and J lost 1; bases outside the gene matches: 7. In nucleotides, the CDR3 is TGTGCCAGCAGCCAAGATCGGGGACAGGGGGCGCGGTCTGGGGCCAACGTCCTGACTTTC. It is translated as CASSQDRGQGARSGANVLTF. Drawing the rest from reference TRBV3-1 and TRBJ2-6, the complete variable domain is DTAVSQTPKYLVTQMGNDKSIKCEQNLGHDTMYWYKQDSKKFLKIMFSYNNKELIINETVPNRFSPKSPDKAHLNLHINSLELGDSAVYFCASSQDRGQGARSGANVLTFGAGSRLTVL.

The chain employs TRBV29-1 and TRBJ2-1; no clear D gene. Germline V lookup: CDR1 SQVTM, CDR2 ANQGSEA. The CDR3 length is 11 residues. The V end was cut by 7 bases, the J end by 10 bases, with 14 bases between. CDR3 residues: CSAQPVGEQFF. The CDR3 DNA is TGCAGCGCTCAGCCGGTCGGGGAGCAGTTCTTC.

The V and J genes are TRBV7-2 and TRBJ2-5; no definite D call. V shed 1 base and J shed 5 bases, with 11 bases lying between them. The length of the CDR3 is 14 residues. In germline, CDR1 is SGHTA, CDR2 FQGNSA. CDR3 amino acids: CASSLGWVSETQYF. For the CDR3, the DNA is TGTGCCAGCAGCTTAGGCTGGGTTTCGGAGACCCAGTACTTC.

CDR3 amino acids: CSARSQGVSYGYTF. In nucleotides, the CDR3 is TGCAGTGCTAGATCTCAGGGGGTCAGCTATGGCTACACCTTC. The V call is TRBV20-1, the J call TRBJ1-2; 7 bases are a match to TRBD1. This CDR3 comprises 14 residues. Trimming at V came to 2 bases and at J to 4 bases, leaving 7 bases not matched to a gene. Germline-derived CDR1 and CDR2 are DFQATT and SNEGSKA (reference sequence).

The chain joins TRBV19 to TRBJ2-1, with TRBD1 as a possible D gene (5 bases). Germline CDR1 and CDR2: LNHDA and SQIVND (reference sequence). V shed 1 base and J shed 4 bases, with 11 bases lying between them. The CDR3 sequence is 15 residues long. Written as DNA, the CDR3 is TGTGCCAGTAGTATAGGAAGGAGACAGTACAATGAGCAGTTCTTC. It translates to CASSIGRRQYNEQFF.

The chain carries TRBV15 and TRBJ2-7, with 7 bases lining up with TRBD2. The J call may be incorrect, as the DNA end agrees better with TRBJ2-5. Per the germline V gene, CDR1 is LNHNV and CDR2 is YYDKDF (reference sequence). The CDR3 consists of 13 residues. In DNA, the CDR3 is TGTGCCACCAGCAGAGAGCGGGAGGAGACCCAGTACTTC. This gives the protein CATSREREETQYF.

J is TRBJ1-2 and V is TRBV27; 9 nucleotides line up with TRBD1. This CDR3 has 18 amino acids. CDR1 and CDR2 from the germline V gene are MNHEY and SMNVEV (reference sequence). V gave up 1 base and J gave up 4 bases; unmatched junction bases: 13. The CDR3 loop is CASSLYGTGRGFGYGYTF. In nucleotides, the CDR3 is TGTGCCAGCAGTTTATATGGGACAGGGAGGGGGTTTGGCTATGGCTACACCTTC.

The chain links TRBV6-2 or TRBV6-3 to TRBJ2-5; perhaps TRBD1 as D (6 bases). Per germline, CDR1 MNHEY and CDR2 SVGEGT. CDR3 length: 14 amino acids. V was shortened by 2 bases and J by 0 bases, with 7 bases between the two germline ends. CDR3 DNA sequence: TGTGCCAGCAGTTACCGGGACAACCAAGAGACCCAGTACTTC. Encoded protein: CASSYRDNQETQYF.

This clonotype was picked up a small number of times. The rearrangement joins TRBV5-4 to TRBJ2-7, with 8 bases matching TRBD2. Trimming removed 4 bases from V and 2 bases from J; junction bases left unmatched: 11. From germline, CDR1 is SGHNT and CDR2 YYREEE (reference sequence). CDR3 length: 16 residues. CDR3 sequence reads: CASSPGGGRTAYEQYF. The CDR3 bases are TGTGCCAGCAGCCCGGGGGGCGGGAGGACAGCCTACGAGCAGTACTTC.

Comment on this clonotype: The DNA is left out, because the CDR3 cannot be placed on it with certainty; the CDR3 is given as TCRdb lists it. The V gene is TRBV29-1, the J gene TRBJ1-6; the D call TRBD1 from the table was never checked on the DNA. The CDR3 spans 13 residues, counting both ends. In germline, CDR1 is SQVTM, CDR2 ANQGSEA. The CDR3 sequence: CSVAEGSGSPPHF.